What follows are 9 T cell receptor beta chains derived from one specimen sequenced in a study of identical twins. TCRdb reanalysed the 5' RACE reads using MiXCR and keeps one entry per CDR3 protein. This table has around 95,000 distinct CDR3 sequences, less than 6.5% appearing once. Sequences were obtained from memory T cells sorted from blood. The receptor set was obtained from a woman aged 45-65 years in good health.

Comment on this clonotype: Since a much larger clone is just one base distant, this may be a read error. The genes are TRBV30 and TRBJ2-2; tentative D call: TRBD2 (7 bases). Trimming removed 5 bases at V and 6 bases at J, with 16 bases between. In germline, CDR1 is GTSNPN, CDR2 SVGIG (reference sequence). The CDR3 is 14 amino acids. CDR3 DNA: TGTGCCTGGTCCCGGGACGGGGGGCCCGGGGAGCTGTTTTTT. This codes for CAWSRDGGPGELFF.

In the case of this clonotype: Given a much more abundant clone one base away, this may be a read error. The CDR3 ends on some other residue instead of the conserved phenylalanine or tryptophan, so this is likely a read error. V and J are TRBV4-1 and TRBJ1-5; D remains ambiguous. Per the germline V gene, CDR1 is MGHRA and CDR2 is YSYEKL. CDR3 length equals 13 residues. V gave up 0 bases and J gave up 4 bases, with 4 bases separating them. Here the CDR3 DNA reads TGCGCCAGCAGCCAAGACCCTAATCAGCCCCAGCATTCT. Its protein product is CASSQDPNQPQHS.

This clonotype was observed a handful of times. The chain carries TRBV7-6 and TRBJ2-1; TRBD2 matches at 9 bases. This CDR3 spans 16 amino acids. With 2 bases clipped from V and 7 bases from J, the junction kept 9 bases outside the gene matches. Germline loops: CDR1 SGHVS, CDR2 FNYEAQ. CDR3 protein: CASSLTGGSGRNEQFF. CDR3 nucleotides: TGTGCCAGCAGCTTAACAGGCGGAAGCGGGAGGAATGAGCAGTTCTTC.

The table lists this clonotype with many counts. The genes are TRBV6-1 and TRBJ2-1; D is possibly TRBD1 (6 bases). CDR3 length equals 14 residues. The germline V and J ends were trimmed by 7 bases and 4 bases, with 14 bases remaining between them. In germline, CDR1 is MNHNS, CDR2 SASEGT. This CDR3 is CASTQGDTYNEQFF. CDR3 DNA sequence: TGTGCCAGCACCCAAGGGGACACGTACAATGAGCAGTTCTTC.

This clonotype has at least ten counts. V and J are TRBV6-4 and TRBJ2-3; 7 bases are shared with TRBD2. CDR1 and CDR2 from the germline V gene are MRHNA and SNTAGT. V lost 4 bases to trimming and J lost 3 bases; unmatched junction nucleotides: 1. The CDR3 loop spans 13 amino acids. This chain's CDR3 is CASSGSGTDTQYF. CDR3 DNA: TGTGCCAGCAGTGGTAGCGGGACAGATACGCAGTATTTT.

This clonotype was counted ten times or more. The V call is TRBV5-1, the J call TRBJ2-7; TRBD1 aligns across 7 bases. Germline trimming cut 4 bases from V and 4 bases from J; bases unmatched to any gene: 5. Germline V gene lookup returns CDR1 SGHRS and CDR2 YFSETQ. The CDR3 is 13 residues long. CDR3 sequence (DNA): TGCGCCAGCAGCCCCCAGGGACAGTACGAGCAGTACTTC. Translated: CASSPQGQYEQYF.

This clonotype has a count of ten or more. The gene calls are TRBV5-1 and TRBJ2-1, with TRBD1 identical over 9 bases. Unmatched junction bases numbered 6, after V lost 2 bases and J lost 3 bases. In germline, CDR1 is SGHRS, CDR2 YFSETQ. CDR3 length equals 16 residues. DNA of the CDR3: TGCGCCAGCAGCTTCAACACGGGACAGGGCTACAATGAGCAGTTCTTC. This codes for CASSFNTGQGYNEQFF.

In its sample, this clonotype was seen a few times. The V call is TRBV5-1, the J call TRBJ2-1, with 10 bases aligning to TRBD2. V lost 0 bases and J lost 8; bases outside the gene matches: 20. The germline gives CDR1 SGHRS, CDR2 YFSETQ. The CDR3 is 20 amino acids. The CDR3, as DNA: TGCGCCAGCAGCTTGGTTCGCAAGCGGGAGGGCCTAAGAGTAAGCGATGAGCAGTTCTTC. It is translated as CASSLVRKREGLRVSDEQFF.

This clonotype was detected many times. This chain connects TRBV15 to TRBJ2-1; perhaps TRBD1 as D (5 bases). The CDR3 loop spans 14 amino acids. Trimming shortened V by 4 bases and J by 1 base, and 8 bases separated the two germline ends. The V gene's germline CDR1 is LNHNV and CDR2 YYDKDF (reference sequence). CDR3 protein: CATSTDSSYNEQFF. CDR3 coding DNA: TGTGCCACCAGCACAGACAGTTCCTACAATGAGCAGTTCTTC.